This TCR beta chain was sequenced during a study of T-cell memory formation after mild COVID-19. V lost 1 base, J lost 5 bases, and 7 bases stayed unmatched. CDR3 size: 15 residues. For this clonotype: Its antigen is unknown.

A single record per CDR3 protein comes from TCRdb applying MiXCR to the 5' RACE reads. The sample has 250,000 to 300,000 distinct CDR3 sequences, 15% to 20% seen once. Study results and limitations: Most CD4+ clones that shrank were in CM and EM, while CD8+ ones turned up in EMRA. Later expanders leaned CD4+, whereas clones that contracted between day 15 and 85 were balanced CD4/CD8.

The chain is built from TRBV12-3 or TRBV12-4 and TRBJ2-7, with TRBD1 matching 8 bases. The specimen sequenced was PBMCs or a T cell subset sorted from them (not recorded which). The receptor's source is a man between 18 and 29 years old who had mild COVID-19 (a few samples of this study predate the infection). Cell type and time point are not known. The CDR3 protein is CASSLGRAGGNEQYF. The CDR3 DNA sequence: TGTGCCAGCAGTTTAGGGAGGGCAGGGGGCAACGAGCAGTACTTC.